Listed below are T cell receptor beta chains from one sample, sequenced in a study of cytomegalovirus exposure and HLA in healthy donors. Profiling relied on immunoSEQ multiplex PCR, and the TCRdb table lists in-frame clones only, not all of them. The repertoire consists of 180,000 or so clones, with more than 65% occurring once and the leading ten covering 2.9%. Sequences were obtained from PBMCs. Every receptor here comes from a female donor in good health and CMV-seronegative. The CDR3 runs from the conserved cysteine through the conserved F or W. A D gene is named only where the DNA matches it firmly. A row's size may be missing; if present it is once, few, many or a size class.

abundance: -
j_gene: TRBJ1-1
v_gene: TRBV6-5
len: 13
d_gene: TRBD1
CDR3aa: CASEGQGPTEAFF
CDR3nt: TGTGCCAGCGAAGGACAGGGACCCACTGAAGCTTTCTTT

abundance: -
j_gene: TRBJ1-3
v_gene: TRBV9
len: 15
d_gene: TRBD1
CDR3aa: CASSAGTGAGNTIYF
CDR3nt: TGTGCCAGCAGCGCCGGGACAGGGGCTGGAAACACCATATATTTT

abundance: once
j_gene: TRBJ2-3
v_gene: TRBV27
len: 14
d_gene: -
CDR3aa: CATGGLGTTDTQYF
CDR3nt: TGTGCCACAGGCGGGCTGGGAACCACAGATACGCAGTATTTT

abundance: -
j_gene: TRBJ1-4
v_gene: TRBV7-9
len: 13
d_gene: -
CDR3aa: CSSSLFAVEKLFF
CDR3nt: TGTTCCAGCAGCTTGTTTGCAGTTGAAAAACTGTTTTTT

abundance: -
j_gene: TRBJ1-2
v_gene: TRBV7-9
len: 14
d_gene: -
CDR3aa: CASSYQEAGYGYTF
CDR3nt: TGTGCCAGCAGCTACCAGGAAGCAGGGTATGGCTACACCTTC

abundance: few
j_gene: TRBJ2-1
v_gene: TRBV7-6
len: 16
d_gene: -
CDR3aa: CASSGLRGRSYNEQFF
CDR3nt: TGTGCCAGCAGCGGCCTGCGGGGGCGGTCCTACAATGAGCAGTTCTTC

abundance: -
j_gene: TRBJ1-4
v_gene: TRBV27
len: 18
d_gene: TRBD1
CDR3aa: CASSLSQGADLPQEKLFF
CDR3nt: TGTGCCAGCAGTTTATCACAGGGGGCGGACCTACCCCAGGAAAAACTGTTTTTT

abundance: -
j_gene: TRBJ1-2
v_gene: TRBV5-5
len: 13
d_gene: -
CDR3aa: CASSSNRGYGYTF
CDR3nt: TGTGCCAGCAGCTCCAACCGGGGCTATGGCTACACCTTC

abundance: once
j_gene: TRBJ1-1
v_gene: TRBV13
len: 13
d_gene: -
CDR3aa: CASSSGESTEAFF
CDR3nt: TGTGCCAGCAGCTCCGGGGAGAGCACTGAAGCTTTCTTT

abundance: -
j_gene: TRBJ1-5
v_gene: TRBV6-6
len: 14
d_gene: TRBD1
CDR3aa: CASSLQGKDQPQHF
CDR3nt: TGTGCCAGCAGTTTACAGGGGAAGGATCAGCCCCAGCATTTT

abundance: -
j_gene: TRBJ1-4
v_gene: TRBV7-2
len: 13
d_gene: -
CDR3aa: CASSKDRNEKLFF
CDR3nt: TGTGCCAGCAGCAAGGACAGAAATGAAAAACTGTTTTTT

abundance: -
j_gene: TRBJ2-3
v_gene: TRBV6-6
len: 14
d_gene: TRBD2
CDR3aa: CASSGEGGTDTQYF
CDR3nt: TGTGCCAGCAGTGGGGAGGGCGGCACAGATACGCAGTATTTT

abundance: -
j_gene: TRBJ1-1
v_gene: TRBV19
len: 12
d_gene: -
CDR3aa: CASSIRGGEAFF
CDR3nt: TGTGCCAGTAGTATCAGGGGTGGTGAAGCTTTCTTT

abundance: -
j_gene: TRBJ2-2
v_gene: TRBV27
len: 11
d_gene: -
CDR3aa: CASSRSGELFF
CDR3nt: TGTGCCAGCAGTCGGTCCGGGGAGCTGTTTTTT

abundance: -
j_gene: TRBJ2-5
v_gene: TRBV30
len: 14
d_gene: -
CDR3aa: CAWRATGMRETQYF
CDR3nt: TGTGCCTGGAGGGCCACAGGGATGAGGGAGACCCAGTACTTC

abundance: -
j_gene: TRBJ2-1
v_gene: TRBV21-1
len: 10
d_gene: -
CDR3aa: CASSRSEQFF
CDR3nt: TGTGCCAGCAGCAGGAGTGAGCAGTTCTTC

abundance: -
j_gene: TRBJ1-1
v_gene: TRBV7-9
len: 13
d_gene: -
CDR3aa: CASSLGGGTEAFF
CDR3nt: TGTGCCAGCAGCTTAGGAGGGGGCACTGAAGCTTTCTTT

abundance: once
j_gene: TRBJ2-7
v_gene: TRBV28
len: 13
d_gene: -
CDR3aa: CASTLRTGGEQYF
CDR3nt: TGTGCCAGCACCCTTAGAACCGGGGGCGAGCAGTACTTC

abundance: -
j_gene: TRBJ1-3
v_gene: TRBV30
len: 14
d_gene: -
CDR3aa: CAWSDDFSGNTIYF
CDR3nt: TGTGCCTGGAGTGATGACTTCTCTGGAAACACCATATATTTT

abundance: -
j_gene: TRBJ1-1
v_gene: TRBV11-2
len: 11
d_gene: -
CDR3aa: CASSPGTEAFF
CDR3nt: TGTGCCAGCAGCCCAGGGACTGAAGCTTTCTTT

abundance: -
j_gene: TRBJ2-1
v_gene: TRBV9
len: 14
d_gene: TRBD2
CDR3aa: CASSVAAGGGEQFF
CDR3nt: TGTGCCAGCAGCGTAGCCGCGGGGGGTGGGGAGCAGTTCTTC

abundance: few
j_gene: TRBJ1-6
v_gene: TRBV6-5
len: 14
d_gene: -
CDR3aa: CASKQGTSGSPLHF
CDR3nt: TGTGCCAGCAAGCAGGGGACGAGTGGTTCACCCCTCCACTTT

abundance: -
j_gene: TRBJ1-1
v_gene: TRBV5-4
len: 14
d_gene: TRBD1
CDR3aa: CASSLAEQGNLAFF
CDR3nt: TGTGCCAGCAGCTTGGCCGAACAGGGGAATTTGGCTTTCTTT

abundance: few
j_gene: TRBJ1-2
v_gene: TRBV9
len: 13
d_gene: -
CDR3aa: CASSPGLGGGYTF
CDR3nt: TGTGCCAGCAGCCCTGGATTGGGAGGAGGCTACACCTTC

abundance: -
j_gene: TRBJ2-7
v_gene: TRBV7-9
len: 13
d_gene: TRBD1
CDR3aa: CASSHNRGYEQYF
CDR3nt: TGTGCCAGCAGCCACAACAGGGGCTACGAGCAGTACTTC

abundance: once
j_gene: TRBJ1-4
v_gene: TRBV29-1
len: 17
d_gene: -
CDR3aa: CSVEDRNRDTSMGKLFF
CDR3nt: TGCAGCGTTGAAGATCGGAATCGGGACACTTCGATGGGAAAACTGTTTTTT

abundance: -
j_gene: TRBJ2-1
v_gene: TRBV28
len: 18
d_gene: -
CDR3aa: CASSFPRGTFLGRIEQFF
CDR3nt: TGTGCCAGCAGTTTCCCTCGGGGGACGTTCTTGGGTAGGATTGAGCAGTTCTTC

abundance: -
j_gene: TRBJ1-2
v_gene: TRBV7-6
len: 15
d_gene: -
CDR3aa: CASSMDGTGNYGYTF
CDR3nt: TGTGCCAGCAGCATGGACGGTACAGGCAACTATGGCTACACCTTC

abundance: -
j_gene: TRBJ2-7
v_gene: TRBV27
len: 16
d_gene: -
CDR3aa: CASSDSSAGSRPEQYF
CDR3nt: TGTGCCAGCAGCGACAGTAGCGCGGGATCGCGGCCCGAGCAGTACTTC

abundance: -
j_gene: TRBJ2-7
v_gene: TRBV7-2
len: 15
d_gene: -
CDR3aa: CASSLTGTLAYEQYF
CDR3nt: TGTGCCAGCAGCTTAACTGGGACTCTCGCCTACGAGCAGTACTTC

abundance: -
j_gene: TRBJ2-6
v_gene: TRBV9
len: 15
d_gene: TRBD1
CDR3aa: CASTQGALGANVLTF
CDR3nt: TGTGCTAGCACACAGGGGGCGTTGGGGGCCAACGTCCTGACTTTC

abundance: -
j_gene: TRBJ2-1
v_gene: TRBV7-3
len: 15
d_gene: TRBD2
CDR3aa: CASSLKLAGSNEQFF
CDR3nt: TGTGCCAGCAGCTTAAAACTAGCGGGGTCCAATGAGCAGTTCTTC

abundance: -
j_gene: TRBJ2-7
v_gene: TRBV19
len: 14
d_gene: TRBD2
CDR3aa: CASSREGLAYEQYF
CDR3nt: TGTGCCAGTAGTCGGGAGGGTCTGGCCTACGAGCAGTACTTC

abundance: once
j_gene: TRBJ2-2
v_gene: TRBV19
len: 15
d_gene: TRBD1
CDR3aa: CATIEGQSNTGELFF
CDR3nt: TGTGCCACCATCGAGGGACAGTCGAACACCGGGGAGCTGTTTTTT

abundance: -
j_gene: TRBJ1-6
v_gene: TRBV10-3
len: 12
d_gene: -
CDR3aa: CAISEAEGPLHF
CDR3nt: TGTGCCATCAGTGAAGCAGAGGGACCCCTCCACTTT

abundance: -
j_gene: TRBJ1-5
v_gene: TRBV18
len: 15
d_gene: -
CDR3aa: CASSPGHDGNQPQHF
CDR3nt: TGTGCCAGCTCACCGGGACACGACGGCAATCAGCCCCAGCATTTT

abundance: -
j_gene: TRBJ2-1
v_gene: TRBV27
len: 15
d_gene: TRBD2
CDR3aa: CASSFLSSGNNEQFF
CDR3nt: TGTGCCAGCAGTTTTCTGTCTAGCGGGAACAATGAGCAGTTCTTC

abundance: few
j_gene: TRBJ2-6
v_gene: TRBV29-1
len: 17
d_gene: -
CDR3aa: CSVGSDRRSSGANVLTF
CDR3nt: TGCAGCGTTGGATCAGACAGACGGAGCTCTGGGGCCAACGTCCTGACTTTC

abundance: -
j_gene: TRBJ2-2
v_gene: TRBV27
len: 12
d_gene: -
CDR3aa: CASNGETGELFF
CDR3nt: TGTGCCAGCAACGGGGAGACCGGGGAGCTGTTTTTT

abundance: -
j_gene: TRBJ2-7
v_gene: TRBV9
len: 16
d_gene: TRBD2
CDR3aa: CASSVDASGGIYEQYF
CDR3nt: TGTGCCAGCAGCGTAGATGCTAGCGGGGGAATCTACGAGCAGTACTTC

abundance: -
j_gene: TRBJ2-2
v_gene: TRBV7-2
len: 14
d_gene: -
CDR3aa: CASSFYREIGELFF
CDR3nt: TGTGCCAGCAGCTTCTACAGGGAGATCGGGGAGCTGTTTTTT

abundance: few
j_gene: TRBJ2-7
v_gene: TRBV2
len: 15
d_gene: TRBD1
CDR3aa: CASSDGTESSYEQYF
CDR3nt: TGTGCCAGCAGTGACGGGACAGAGAGCTCCTACGAGCAGTACTTC